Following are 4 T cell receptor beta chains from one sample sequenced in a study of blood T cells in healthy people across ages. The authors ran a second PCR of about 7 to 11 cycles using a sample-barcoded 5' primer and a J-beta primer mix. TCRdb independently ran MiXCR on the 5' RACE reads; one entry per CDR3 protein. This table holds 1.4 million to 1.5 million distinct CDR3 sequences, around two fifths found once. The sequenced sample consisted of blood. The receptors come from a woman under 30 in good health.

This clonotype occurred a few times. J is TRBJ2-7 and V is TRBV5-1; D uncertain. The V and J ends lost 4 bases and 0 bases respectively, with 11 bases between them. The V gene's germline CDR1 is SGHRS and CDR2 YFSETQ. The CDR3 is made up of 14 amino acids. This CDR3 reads CASSQMAGSYEQYF. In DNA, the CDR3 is TGCGCCAGCAGCCAGATGGCTGGCTCCTACGAGCAGTACTTC.

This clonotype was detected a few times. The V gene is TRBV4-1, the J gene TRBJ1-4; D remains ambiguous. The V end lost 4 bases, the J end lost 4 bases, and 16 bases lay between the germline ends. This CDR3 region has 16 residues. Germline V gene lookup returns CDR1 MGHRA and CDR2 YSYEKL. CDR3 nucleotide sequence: TGCGCCAGCAGCCCCTTAGTGGGGAGTTATAATGAAAAACTGTTTTTT. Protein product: CASSPLVGSYNEKLFF.

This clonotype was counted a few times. CDR3 region: CASKRDFQDSGANVLTF. CDR3 sequence (DNA): TGTGCCAGCAAGAGGGACTTCCAAGACTCTGGGGCCAACGTCCTGACTTTC. The gene calls are TRBV6-1 and TRBJ2-6; a weak D match, TRBD2 (6 bases). Germline V gene sequence: CDR1 MNHNS, CDR2 SASEGT. This CDR3 is 17 amino acids long. The germline V and J ends were trimmed by 7 bases and 0 bases, with 16 bases remaining between them.

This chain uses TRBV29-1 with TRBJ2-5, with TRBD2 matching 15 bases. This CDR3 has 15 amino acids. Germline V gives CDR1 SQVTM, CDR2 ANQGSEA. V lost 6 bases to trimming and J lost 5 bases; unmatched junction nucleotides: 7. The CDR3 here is CSVDGLAGGVETQYF. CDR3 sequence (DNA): TGCAGCGTCGACGGACTAGCGGGAGGGGTGGAGACCCAGTACTTC.